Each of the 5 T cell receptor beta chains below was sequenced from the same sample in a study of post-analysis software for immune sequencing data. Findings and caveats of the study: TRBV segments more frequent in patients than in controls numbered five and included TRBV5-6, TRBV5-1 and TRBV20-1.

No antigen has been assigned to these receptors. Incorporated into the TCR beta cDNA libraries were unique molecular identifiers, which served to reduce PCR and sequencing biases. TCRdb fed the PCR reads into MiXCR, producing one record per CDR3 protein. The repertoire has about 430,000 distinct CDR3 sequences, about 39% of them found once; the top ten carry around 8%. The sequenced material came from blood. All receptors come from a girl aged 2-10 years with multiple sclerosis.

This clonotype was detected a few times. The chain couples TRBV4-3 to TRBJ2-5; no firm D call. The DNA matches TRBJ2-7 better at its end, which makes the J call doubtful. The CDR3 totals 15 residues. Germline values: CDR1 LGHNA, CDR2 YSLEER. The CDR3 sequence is CASSQDSSASYEQYF. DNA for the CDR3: TGCGCCAGCAGCCAAGATTCGAGCGCTAGCTACGAGCAGTACTTC.

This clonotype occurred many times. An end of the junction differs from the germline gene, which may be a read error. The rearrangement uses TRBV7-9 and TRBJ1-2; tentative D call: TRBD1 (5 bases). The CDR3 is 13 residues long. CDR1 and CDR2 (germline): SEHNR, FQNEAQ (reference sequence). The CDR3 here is CASSSQGNYGYTF. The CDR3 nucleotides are TGCGCCAGCAGCTCCCAGGGTAACTATGGCTACACCTTC.

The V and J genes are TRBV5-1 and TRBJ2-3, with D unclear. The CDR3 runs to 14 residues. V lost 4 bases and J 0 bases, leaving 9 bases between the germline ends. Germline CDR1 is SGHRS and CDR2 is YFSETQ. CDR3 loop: CASSLDTSTDTQYF. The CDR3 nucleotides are TGCGCCAGCAGCCTTGATACTAGCACAGATACGCAGTATTTT.

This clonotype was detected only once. DNA of the CDR3: TGTGCCAGCAGTTACGGGGGGGCCCTCTACGAGCAGTACTTC. It yields the protein CASSYGGALYEQYF. The gene calls are TRBV6-2 or TRBV6-3 and TRBJ2-7; tentatively, D is TRBD2 (7 bases). The V gene's germline CDR1 is MNHEY and CDR2 SVGEGT. This CDR3 has 14 residues. Trimming left V 2 bases short and J 3 bases short, with 11 bases between.

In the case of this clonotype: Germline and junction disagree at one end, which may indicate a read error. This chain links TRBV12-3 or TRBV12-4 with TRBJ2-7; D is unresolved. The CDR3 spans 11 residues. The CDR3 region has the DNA TGTGCCAGTAGTTTTTCGGAAAAGCAGTACTTC. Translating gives CASSFSEKQYF.